The 31 T cell receptor beta chains below were found in one sample sequenced in a study of shared clonotypes between healthy human individuals. This table comes from immunoSEQ multiplex PCR, and its TCRdb copy is limited to in-frame clones, with some not included. The table shows more than 900,000 clones, with approximately 80% occurring only once. What was sequenced was memory CD4+ T cells from PBMCs. Subset specified: CD45RA-negative fraction. These TCRs come from a man aged 18-30 years in good health. Some clones in this sample may be carry-over from other donors' samples.

CDR3 protein: CASSFRDYGTNEQFF. For the CDR3, the DNA is TGTGCCAGCAGCTTCCGGGACTATGGAACCAATGAGCAGTTCTTC. The gene calls are TRBV4-2 and TRBJ2-1; 7 positions match TRBD2. The V and J ends lost 5 bases and 6 bases, in that order; junction bases with no gene match: 10. Germline V CDR1 and CDR2: LGHNA, YNFKEQ. This CDR3 is 15 amino acids long.

Notes on this clone: This CDR3 is also generated by other DNA sequences in the sample. The chain couples TRBV18 to TRBJ2-1; D gene uncertain. The CDR3 covers 12 residues. The germline gives CDR1 KGHSH, CDR2 LQKENI. V was shortened by 6 bases and J by 6 bases, with 9 bases between the two germline ends. In nucleotides, the CDR3 is TGTGCCAGCTCTCCGCCTAGCAATGAGCAGTTCTTC. Translation gives CASSPPSNEQFF.

V and J are TRBV19 and TRBJ1-2; no firm D call. The CDR3 is 14 residues long. V lost 7 bases to trimming and J lost 2 bases, with 14 bases between them. Germline V CDR1 and CDR2: LNHDA, SQIVND (reference sequence). CDR3 loop: CASTNSRENYGYTF. The CDR3 coding sequence is TGTGCCAGTACGAATAGTAGGGAAAACTATGGCTACACCTTC.

The chain is built from TRBV10-3 and TRBJ1-6; D remains unclear. The CDR3 has 14 residues. The germline gives CDR1 ENHRY, CDR2 SYGVKD. Trimming stripped 3 bases from V and 7 bases from J, with 10 bases between. The CDR3 reads CAISDRQTNSPLHF. Written as DNA, the CDR3 is TGTGCCATCAGTGACAGGCAGACCAATTCACCCCTCCACTTT.

The CDR3 coding sequence is TGTGCCAGCAGTTTTGGGGGGAACGATGAGCAGTTCTTC. It is translated as CASSFGGNDEQFF. V usage is TRBV28 and J usage is TRBJ2-1; the D gene is possibly TRBD2 (6 bases). This CDR3 is 13 amino acids long. Germline V gives CDR1 MDHEN, CDR2 SYDVKM. Trimming stripped 3 bases from V and 8 bases from J, with 11 bases between.

The rearrangement uses TRBV11-2 and TRBJ2-7, with a possible D match to TRBD2 (5 bases). Germline V lookup: CDR1 SGHAT, CDR2 FQNNGV. V shed 2 bases and J shed 4 bases, with 9 bases lying between them. The CDR3 has 13 residues. CDR3 sequence reads: CASSLTTRYEQYF. The CDR3 bases are TGTGCCAGCAGCTTAACCACTAGGTACGAGCAGTACTTC.

The chain uses TRBV6-1 and TRBJ1-4; 7 nucleotides align to TRBD1. The CDR3 length is 13 residues. Trimming cost V 7 bases and J 9 bases; bases outside gene matches: 8. Looked up from germline, CDR1 is MNHNS and CDR2 is SASEGT. This chain's CDR3 is CASTIQGRQKLFF. CDR3 DNA sequence: TGTGCCAGCACCATACAGGGGAGGCAAAAACTGTTTTTT.

The chain combines TRBV7-8 with TRBJ1-5; a weak D match, TRBD1 (6 bases). CDR3 length: 15 amino acids. Trimming shortened V by 7 bases and J by 6 bases, and 19 bases separated the two germline ends. In germline, CDR1 is SGHVS, CDR2 FQNEAQ. The CDR3 DNA reads as TGTGCCAGCACAATGGGGGGGGCGTCAGGTCAGCCCCAGCATTTT. Its protein is CASTMGGASGQPQHF.

The genes are TRBV5-4 and TRBJ2-3; TRBD2 agrees at 9 bases. V lost 1 base, J lost 8 bases, and 5 bases stayed unmatched. The CDR3 length is 14 residues. Per the germline V gene, CDR1 is SGHNT and CDR2 is YYREEE (reference sequence). DNA of the CDR3: TGTGCCAGCAGCTTGACACTAGCGGGTTCTACGCAGTATTTT. Protein sequence: CASSLTLAGSTQYF.

This chain links TRBV4-1 with TRBJ1-1; perhaps TRBD1 as D (6 bases). This CDR3 contains 13 residues. Trimming removed 1 base at V and 8 bases at J, with 11 bases between. The germline V gene has CDR1 MGHRA and CDR2 YSYEKL. The CDR3 protein is CASSQVTGTEAFF. The CDR3 coding sequence is TGCGCCAGCAGCCAAGTGACCGGGACAGAAGCTTTCTTT.

CDR3 loop: CASSPQTGDNSPLHF. The CDR3 DNA sequence: TGTGCCAGCTCACCACAGACAGGGGATAATTCACCCCTCCACTTT. The J gene is TRBJ1-6, the V gene TRBV18; TRBD1 matches at 8 bases. Germline lookup yields CDR1 KGHSH and CDR2 LQKENI. The length of the CDR3 is 15 residues. Germline trimming cut 1 base from V and 5 bases from J; bases unmatched to any gene: 1.

The J gene is TRBJ2-3, the V gene TRBV6-1, with a weak D call TRBD1 (6 bases). Germline V gene data show CDR1 as MNHNS and CDR2 as SASEGT. This CDR3 is 12 amino acids long. The ends were cut back, 11 bases at V and 5 bases at J, with 14 bases in the middle. The CDR3 region is CAVQGWGDTQYF. In nucleotides, the CDR3 is TGTGCCGTACAGGGTTGGGGAGATACGCAGTATTTT.

The table lists this clone with a count of one. This sequence joins TRBV2 and TRBJ2-3; 10 nucleotides line up with TRBD2. The CDR3 loop spans 15 amino acids. Per the germline V gene, CDR1 is SNHLY and CDR2 is FYNNEI. V was clipped by 3 bases and J by 14 bases; unmatched bases: 14. CDR3 residues: CASSDLGLARLGGYF. CDR3 sequence (DNA): TGTGCCAGCAGTGATTTGGGACTAGCGCGCCTCGGTGGGTATTTT. The whole variable domain, filled in from reference TRBV2 and TRBJ2-3, reads EPEVTQTPSHQVTQMGQEVILRCVPISNHLYFYWYRQILGQKVEFLVSFYNNEISEKSEIFDDQFSVERPDGSNFTLKIRSTKLEDSAMYFCASSDLGLARLGGYFGPGTRLTVL.

The V call is TRBV6-1, the J call TRBJ1-4; D unclear. Trimming left V 2 bases short and J 10 bases short, with 8 bases between. The CDR3 spans 12 residues. Germline CDR1 reads MNHNS; CDR2 reads SASEGT. The CDR3 loop is CASSELIGKLFF. The CDR3 nucleotides read TGTGCCAGCAGTGAATTAATCGGAAAACTGTTTTTT.

This rearrangement joins TRBV7-2 to TRBJ2-7, with 13 bases fitting TRBD2. CDR1 is SGHTA, CDR2 FQGNSA, per germline. V shed 6 bases and J 0 bases; nucleotides not matched to a gene: 8. The CDR3 contains 17 residues. This chain's CDR3 is CASSRGLAGSSSYEQYF. For the CDR3, the DNA is TGTGCCAGCAGTAGGGGACTAGCGGGGTCTAGCTCCTACGAGCAGTACTTC.

This clone was detected many times. The J gene is TRBJ2-7, the V gene TRBV4-1; D is uncertain. The CDR3 is 14 amino acids. With 2 bases removed from V and 4 bases from J, the gap between germline ends came to 12 bases. Germline loops: CDR1 MGHRA, CDR2 YSYEKL. CDR3 bases: TGCGCCAGCAGCCAATCATGGGGATCTTACGAGCAGTACTTC. Translating gives CASSQSWGSYEQYF.

The CDR3: CASSHRPGTSPFF. The CDR3 DNA reads TGCGCCAGCAGCCATAGACCAGGGACTAGCCCGTTCTTC. V gene TRBV4-3 combines with J gene TRBJ2-1; 9 bases fit TRBD2. Unmatched junction bases numbered 9, after V lost 3 bases and J lost 15 bases. The CDR3 has 13 residues. In germline, CDR1 is LGHNA, CDR2 YSLEER.

Points on this clone: Other DNA sequences in this specimen translate into the identical CDR3. The V gene is TRBV30, the J gene TRBJ2-5, with 7 bases identical to TRBD2. This CDR3 has 16 amino acids. Per germline, CDR1 GTSNPN and CDR2 SVGIG (reference sequence). With V trimmed by 4 bases and J by 3 bases, 14 bases remained unmatched. The CDR3 DNA reads as TGTGCCTGGAAGACTGTTCGCCTAGCGGCCAAAGAGACCCAGTACTTC. Residues: CAWKTVRLAAKETQYF.

V and J are TRBV5-1 and TRBJ1-2, with D hard to call. Per the germline V gene, CDR1 is SGHRS and CDR2 is YFSETQ. Trimming removed 1 base at V and 4 bases at J, with 17 bases between. This CDR3 region has 16 residues. The CDR3: CASSLSSGSGFYGYTF. Here the CDR3 DNA reads TGCGCCAGCAGCTTGTCTTCGGGGTCTGGGTTCTATGGCTACACCTTC. The full variable domain, its missing parts supplied by reference TRBV5-1 and TRBJ1-2, is KAGVTQTPRYLIKTRGQQVTLSCSPISGHRSVSWYQQTPGQGLQFLFEYFSETQRNKGNFPGRFSGRQFSNSRSEMNVSTLELGDSALYLCASSLSSGSGFYGYTFGSGTRLTVV.

The chain uses TRBV20-1 and TRBJ2-1; D call uncertain. The CDR3 has 11 amino acids. V was clipped by 5 bases and J by 4 bases, with 6 bases between them. The germline V gene encodes CDR1 DFQATT and CDR2 SNEGSKA (reference sequence). The CDR3 is CSAGSYNEQFF. Here the CDR3 DNA reads TGCAGTGCTGGCTCTTACAATGAGCAGTTCTTC.

The V and J genes are TRBV5-1 and TRBJ1-1; D ambiguous. This CDR3 has 16 residues. V lost 0 bases, J lost 0 bases, and 12 bases lay in between. Germline-derived CDR1 and CDR2 are SGHRS and YFSETQ. The CDR3 DNA reads as TGCGCCAGCAGCTTGGGAGGGTTGGGTGTGAACACTGAAGCTTTCTTT. Residues: CASSLGGLGVNTEAFF. The variable domain in full, with the rest retrieved from reference TRBV5-1 and TRBJ1-1, is KAGVTQTPRYLIKTRGQQVTLSCSPISGHRSVSWYQQTPGQGLQFLFEYFSETQRNKGNFPGRFSGRQFSNSRSEMNVSTLELGDSALYLCASSLGGLGVNTEAFFGQGTRLTVV.

This rearrangement joins TRBV28 to TRBJ2-3; either TRBD1 or TRBD2 may fit D (6 bases each). The CDR3 has 16 amino acids. V was pared by 6 bases and J by 2 bases, with 18 bases between. CDR1 is MDHEN, CDR2 SYDVKM, per germline. This chain's CDR3 is CASSLGSRGHTDTQYF. In DNA, the CDR3 is TGTGCCAGCAGCTTAGGAAGCCGGGGGCACACAGATACGCAGTATTTT. The variable domain in full, with the rest retrieved from reference TRBV28 and TRBJ2-3, is DVKVTQSSRYLVKRTGEKVFLECVQDMDHENMFWYRQDPGLGLRLIYFSYDVKMKEKGDIPEGYSVSREKKERFSLILESASTNQTSMYLCASSLGSRGHTDTQYFGPGTRLTVL.

In regard to this clone: Other DNA sequences within the sample encode an identical CDR3. The chain couples TRBV6-1 to TRBJ2-2, with D uncertain. Trimming took 0 bases from V and 1 from J, leaving 6 bases between them. Germline V gives CDR1 MNHNS, CDR2 SASEGT. CDR3 length equals 15 residues. CDR3: CASSEAGRNTGELFF. The CDR3 nucleotides read TGTGCCAGCAGTGAAGCGGGTAGGAACACCGGGGAGCTGTTTTTT.

This clone was seen a few times. J is TRBJ2-5 and V is TRBV27; 12 nucleotides line up with TRBD2. Unmatched junction bases numbered 8, after V lost 0 bases and J lost 0 bases. This CDR3 contains 19 residues. Germline V gives CDR1 MNHEY, CDR2 SMNVEV (reference sequence). Written as DNA, the CDR3 is TGTGCCAGCAGTTTATCGTCCGGGGCTAGCGGGGGGGACCAAGAGACCCAGTACTTC. Translation gives CASSLSSGASGGDQETQYF.

Concerning this clone: Given a much more abundant clone one base away, this may be a read error. V is TRBV5-1 and J is TRBJ2-5; D remains unclear. Germline-derived CDR1 and CDR2 are SGHRS and YFSETQ. V was shortened by 7 bases and J by 5 bases, with 18 bases between the two germline ends. The length of the CDR3 is 14 residues. The DNA for the CDR3 is TGCGCCAGCGGTTATAAACCCCGTGGGGAGACCCAGTACTTC. Protein: CASGYKPRGETQYF.

This chain connects TRBV9 to TRBJ2-1, with 8 bases fitting TRBD2. This CDR3 spans 15 amino acids. Germline V CDR1 and CDR2: SGDLS, YYNGEE. V was clipped by 1 base and J by 8 bases; unmatched bases: 8. The CDR3 sequence: CASSVRTSRLDEQFF. CDR3 DNA: TGTGCCAGCAGCGTACGGACTAGCCGTCTGGATGAGCAGTTCTTC.

This clone appeared a few times. V usage is TRBV15 and J usage is TRBJ2-7; D remains unclear. The CDR3 length is 13 residues. Trimming shortened V by 1 base and J by 6 bases, and 10 bases separated the two germline ends. Looked up from germline, CDR1 is LNHNV and CDR2 is YYDKDF (reference sequence). DNA for the CDR3: TGTGCCACCAGCAGAGTTGTCCGCGGCGAGCAGTACTTC. It encodes CATSRVVRGEQYF.

V usage is TRBV6-1 and J usage is TRBJ2-1, with D possibly being TRBD2 (5 bases). This CDR3 is built from 16 residues. CDR1 is MNHNS, CDR2 SASEGT, per germline. Trimming stripped 3 bases from V and 0 bases from J, with 12 bases between. The CDR3 sequence: CASSEGRGVSYNEQFF. The CDR3 nucleotides read TGTGCCAGCAGTGAGGGCCGGGGAGTCTCCTACAATGAGCAGTTCTTC.

The chain employs TRBV6-6 and TRBJ2-1; the D is unclear. This CDR3 is built from 15 residues. V was clipped by 6 bases and J by 4 bases, with 16 bases between them. Germline values: CDR1 MNHNY, CDR2 SVGAGI (reference sequence). For the CDR3, the DNA is TGTGCCAGCAGCCCTCCGGGTGTCGGGTACAATGAGCAGTTCTTC. It yields the protein CASSPPGVGYNEQFF.

V and J are TRBV5-1 and TRBJ1-5; 7 nucleotides match TRBD1. Germline loops: CDR1 SGHRS, CDR2 YFSETQ. The CDR3 has 14 residues. V lost 5 bases, J lost 4 bases, and 6 bases stayed unmatched. The CDR3 DNA follows: TGCGCCAGCAGTTCCCAGGGGGATAATCAGCCCCAGCATTTT. Its protein product is CASSSQGDNQPQHF.

This clone was counted between two and nine times. The chain couples TRBV5-6 to TRBJ2-7; D possibly uses TRBD1 or TRBD2 (5 bases each). CDR1 is SGHDT and CDR2 is YYEEEE in the germline V gene. V lost 4 bases and J 5 bases, leaving 13 bases between the germline ends. This CDR3 spans 13 amino acids. CDR3 sequence reads: CASSPLRGHEQYF. CDR3 bases: TGTGCCAGCAGCCCCCTTCGGGGCCACGAGCAGTACTTC.